The rows below give T cell receptor beta chains drawn from one sample of a study of cytomegalovirus exposure and HLA in healthy donors. The data were produced by immunoSEQ multiplex PCR, yet TCRdb's version contains in-frame clones alone and is incomplete. This sample carries 250,000 or so clones, 92% of them seen once, and the ten largest clones take about 1.7%. What was sequenced was PBMCs. Receptors originate from a girl aged 2 to 10 in good health and CMV-seronegative. Both conserved end residues are part of each CDR3. The D gene is left open where the match is weak. A row's size may be missing; if present it is once, few, many or a size class.

J,V,length,size,D,CDR3,DNA
TRBJ2-7,TRBV28,15,NA,NA,CASSLQDGRSYEQYF,TGTGCCAGCAGTCTACAGGATGGACGGAGCTACGAGCAGTACTTC
TRBJ2-2,TRBV2,15,NA,TRBD2,CASRRAGGGTGELFF,TGTGCCAGCAGAAGAGCGGGAGGAGGGACCGGGGAGCTGTTTTTT
TRBJ1-2,TRBV28,15,few,NA,CASSAYQGPNYGYTF,TGTGCCAGCAGTGCCTACCAGGGGCCTAACTATGGCTACACCTTC
TRBJ1-1,TRBV6-5,14,NA,NA,CASGMRGWNTEAFF,TGTGCCAGCGGAATGAGGGGGTGGAACACTGAAGCTTTCTTT
TRBJ1-1,TRBV2,13,NA,NA,CARRRIMNTEAFF,TGTGCCAGGCGGCGGATTATGAACACTGAAGCTTTCTTT
TRBJ1-2,TRBV14,13,NA,TRBD1,CASSPGQGRGYTF,TGTGCCAGCAGCCCCGGACAGGGCAGAGGCTACACCTTC
TRBJ1-5,TRBV28,15,NA,TRBD1,CASSLEGTGPSAQHF,TGTGCCAGCAGTTTGGAGGGGACAGGCCCCTCGGCCCAGCATTTT
TRBJ1-3,TRBV30,13,NA,TRBD1,CARGQESGNTIYF,TGTGCCAGGGGACAGGAGTCTGGAAACACCATATATTTT
TRBJ2-3,TRBV27,12,NA,NA,CASSARRDTQYF,TGTGCCAGCAGTGCCAGGCGAGATACGCAGTATTTT
TRBJ2-3,TRBV2,14,once,NA,CASSAGGAGDTQYF,TGTGCCAGCAGTGCTGGGGGGGCCGGGGATACGCAGTATTTT
TRBJ2-3,TRBV2,13,NA,NA,CASKGSSSDTQYF,TGTGCCAGCAAGGGTTCTAGCTCGGATACGCAGTATTTT
TRBJ1-1,TRBV6-6,15,NA,TRBD1,CASRRQGRVDTEAFF,TGTGCCAGCAGACGACAGGGGAGGGTGGACACTGAAGCTTTCTTT
TRBJ2-1,TRBV10-1,14,NA,TRBD2,CASSELGLAAKQFF,TGCGCCAGCAGTGAACTGGGACTAGCGGCAAAGCAGTTCTTC
TRBJ1-2,TRBV11-3,15,NA,NA,CASSLDGRGGYGYTF,TGTGCCAGCAGCTTAGATGGACGGGGGGGCTATGGCTACACCTTC
TRBJ2-1,TRBV13,15,NA,TRBD2,CASSQTAGWSNEQFF,TGTGCCAGCAGCCAGACAGCGGGGTGGAGCAATGAGCAGTTCTTC
TRBJ1-4,TRBV27,16,once,NA,CASTRGARATNEKLFF,TGTGCCAGCACCCGGGGGGCGAGGGCAACTAATGAAAAACTGTTTTTT
TRBJ2-1,TRBV28,14,NA,NA,CASSLAGLDNEQFF,TGTGCCAGCAGTTTAGCGGGGCTTGACAATGAGCAGTTCTTC
TRBJ2-5,TRBV15,14,NA,NA,CATSPNRDKETQYF,TGTGCCACCAGCCCGAACAGGGATAAAGAGACCCAGTACTTC
TRBJ2-7,TRBV18,14,NA,TRBD1,CASSPGQGVYEQYF,TGTGCCAGCTCACCAGGACAGGGGGTTTACGAGCAGTACTTC
TRBJ2-7,TRBV5-1,15,NA,NA,CASSPEVVGDSTQYF,TGCGCCAGCAGCCCGGAGGTGGTGGGGGACTCAACGCAGTACTTC
TRBJ1-6,TRBV2,15,NA,TRBD1,CASARAGTGDSPLHF,TGTGCCAGTGCCAGGGCTGGGACAGGGGATTCACCCCTCCACTTT
TRBJ2-3,TRBV9,13,NA,NA,CASSFLATDTQYF,TGTGCCAGCAGCTTCCTAGCGACAGATACGCAGTATTTT